These 18 T cell receptor beta chains were sequenced from one sample in a study of PD-1 blockade in classical Hodgkin lymphoma. Each of the patients experienced relapse following autologous stem cell transplantation, and their brentuximab vedotin exposure differed. The protocol was immunoSEQ multiplex PCR, while the TCRdb copy is restricted to in-frame clones and leaves out a portion. Of 42,000 or so clones detected, 70% to 90% appear once; the ten largest clones hold less than 7%. This specimen consisted of peripheral blood mononuclear cells (PBMCs), obtained before the second cycle of nivolumab. The source is a human donor with classical Hodgkin lymphoma.

In its sample, this clone was seen a few times. CDR3: CAISGGRQNTEAFF. The CDR3 region has the DNA TGTGCCATCAGTGGGGGACGGCAGAACACTGAAGCTTTCTTT. The V call is TRBV10-3, the J call TRBJ1-1, with D maybe TRBD1 (5 bases). This CDR3 region has 14 residues. The V and J ends lost 4 bases and 1 base respectively, with 10 bases between them. Germline V gene sequence: CDR1 ENHRY, CDR2 SYGVKD.

The chain recombines TRBV28 with TRBJ2-3; 7 bases match TRBD2. V lost 7 bases, J lost 5 bases, and 12 bases stayed unmatched. Per the germline V gene, CDR1 is MDHEN and CDR2 is SYDVKM. The CDR3 is 15 amino acids. The CDR3 here is CASTPGGFGRDTQYF. CDR3 sequence (DNA): TGTGCCAGCACTCCGGGGGGATTCGGGAGAGATACGCAGTATTTT.

Remarks on this clone: One end of the junction is discordant with germline, which a read error may explain. J is TRBJ2-5 and V is TRBV7-7; weak D call: TRBD1 (6 bases). The CDR3 has 14 amino acids. Germline V lookup: CDR1 SSHAT, CDR2 FNYEAQ (reference sequence). CDR3 nucleotide sequence: TGTGCTAGCAGCAATACAGGGTTCGGGGAGACCCAGTACTTC. Translating gives CASSNTGFGETQYF.

This clone was observed a single time. V is TRBV9 and J is TRBJ2-1; D is ambiguous. Germline assignment: CDR1 SGDLS and CDR2 YYNGEE. V was shortened by 4 bases and J by 0 bases, with 11 bases between the two germline ends. CDR3 size: 15 residues. The DNA of the CDR3 is TGTGCCAGCAGCCCCGGACCGAGCTCCTACAATGAGCAGTTCTTC. This sequence encodes CASSPGPSSYNEQFF.

The chain combines TRBV28 with TRBJ1-2; weak D call: TRBD1 (5 bases). The V end was cut by 6 bases, the J end by 2 bases, with 10 bases between. CDR1 MDHEN and CDR2 SYDVKM come from the germline V gene. The CDR3 length is 13 residues. CDR3 nucleotides: TGTGCCAGCAGGGGACGCCGAAACTATGGCTACACCTTC. Protein: CASRGRRNYGYTF.

The chain carries TRBV5-8 and TRBJ2-7, with 7 nucleotides matching TRBD2. Trimming at V came to 5 bases and at J to 7 bases, leaving 12 bases not matched to a gene. CDR1 is SGHTS, CDR2 YDEGEE, per germline. This CDR3 region has 14 residues. CDR3 DNA sequence: TGTGCCAGCAGGGCAGCGGGGTATTCTCTAGAGCAGTACTTC. Amino acid sequence: CASRAAGYSLEQYF.

This chain links TRBV7-9 with TRBJ2-3; D gene uncertain. The CDR3 sequence is 13 residues long. Trimming pared 0 bases from V and 5 bases from J, leaving 6 bases between. From germline, CDR1 is SEHNR and CDR2 FQNEAQ (reference sequence). CDR3 loop: CASSLAYVDTQYF. DNA for the CDR3: TGTGCCAGCAGCTTAGCGTATGTAGATACGCAGTATTTT.

The chain is built from TRBV6-5 and TRBJ1-1; tentatively, D is TRBD1 (5 bases). Per the germline V gene, CDR1 is MNHEY and CDR2 is SVGAGI. V dropped 2 bases and J dropped 8 bases, with 18 bases sitting between them. This CDR3 is 15 amino acids long. CDR3 in amino acids: CASSYRGVLNREAFF. Written as DNA, the CDR3 is TGTGCCAGCAGTTACCGCGGAGTATTAAACAGGGAAGCTTTCTTT.

The chain joins TRBV6-5 to TRBJ1-2; possible D gene TRBD1, 5 bases. Trimming cost V 6 bases and J 2 bases, with 13 bases left between them. The CDR3 is 14 amino acids. Germline V gene data show CDR1 as MNHEY and CDR2 as SVGAGI. The CDR3 DNA reads TGTGCCAGCAGCCCGCTAGGGGAGAACTATGGCTACACCTTC. Its protein product is CASSPLGENYGYTF.

The CDR3: CASSTHRGSTDTQYF. The CDR3 DNA reads TGTGCCAGTAGTACCCACAGGGGGAGCACAGATACGCAGTATTTT. The gene calls are TRBV19 and TRBJ2-3, with 8 positions matching TRBD1. Germline V gene sequence: CDR1 LNHDA, CDR2 SQIVND (reference sequence). V lost 4 bases to trimming and J lost 0 bases; unmatched junction nucleotides: 3. The CDR3 runs 15 residues.

The J gene is TRBJ2-3, the V gene TRBV7-9; D remains ambiguous. The V end was cut by 1 base, the J end by 3 bases, with 8 bases between. CDR1 and CDR2 (germline): SEHNR, FQNEAQ (reference sequence). CDR3 length equals 14 residues. The CDR3 coding sequence is TGTGCCAGCAGCTTAGAGGTAGCTACAGATACGCAGTATTTT. Translation gives CASSLEVATDTQYF.

The chain combines TRBV6-1 with TRBJ2-4, with D unclear. The V end lost 3 bases, the J end lost 1 base, and 19 bases lay between the germline ends. Germline-derived CDR1 and CDR2 are MNHNS and SASEGT. The CDR3 sequence is 18 residues long. This CDR3 reads CASSEEFFGAVAKNIQYF. CDR3 DNA: TGTGCCAGCAGTGAGGAGTTCTTCGGCGCGGTTGCCAAAAACATTCAGTACTTC.

The chain is built from TRBV10-3 and TRBJ2-4; D is possibly TRBD1 or TRBD2 (5 bases each). V was shortened by 2 bases and J by 5 bases, with 10 bases between the two germline ends. The CDR3 is made up of 14 amino acids. Per germline, CDR1 ENHRY and CDR2 SYGVKD. The CDR3 spells CAISEPVGENIQYF. The CDR3 nucleotides read TGTGCCATCAGTGAGCCGGTGGGGGAAAACATTCAGTACTTC.

This clone ranks as medium-sized. The rearrangement joins TRBV5-5 to TRBJ1-1, with D unresolved. The CDR3 spans 13 residues. The germline V and J ends were trimmed by 6 bases and 0 bases, with 9 bases remaining between them. Germline-derived CDR1 and CDR2 are SGHKS and YYEKEE (reference sequence). CDR3 DNA: TGTGCCAGCAAAAGGGATTTGAACACTGAAGCTTTCTTT. Its translation: CASKRDLNTEAFF. Supplemented by reference TRBV5-5 and TRBJ1-1, the full variable domain reads DAGVTQSPTHLIKTRGQQVTLRCSPISGHKSVSWYQQVLGQGPQFIFQYYEKEERGRGNFPDRFSARQFPNYSSELNVNALLLGDSALYLCASKRDLNTEAFFGQGTRLTVV.

The chain couples TRBV10-1 to TRBJ2-2; TRBD2 agrees at 8 bases. V was clipped by 1 base and J by 4 bases; unmatched bases: 8. The CDR3 is 17 residues long. CDR1 and CDR2 (germline): WNHNN, SYGVQD (reference sequence). CDR3 loop: CASSEFRAGEITGELFF. CDR3 bases: TGCGCCAGCAGTGAGTTTAGAGCGGGAGAAATCACCGGGGAGCTGTTTTTT.

The chain carries TRBV28 and TRBJ1-5; 9 nucleotides line up with TRBD1. Germline V gene sequence: CDR1 MDHEN, CDR2 SYDVKM. The CDR3 contains 14 residues. J gave up 6 bases and V 6 bases, and 6 bases lay outside the gene matches. This chain's CDR3 is CASRSPGQGQPQHF. In DNA, the CDR3 is TGTGCCAGCAGATCACCGGGACAGGGTCAGCCCCAGCATTTT.

The rearrangement links TRBV6-1 to TRBJ1-5, with no clear D. The CDR3 loop spans 11 amino acids. CDR1 is MNHNS, CDR2 SASEGT, per germline. Trimming shortened V by 1 base and J by 6 bases, and 1 base separated the two germline ends. The DNA of the CDR3 is TGTGCCAGCAGTGAAGGTCAGCCCCAGCATTTT. Its protein is CASSEGQPQHF.

The chain employs TRBV28 and TRBJ1-5; D is uncertain. The germline V gene encodes CDR1 MDHEN and CDR2 SYDVKM. The V gene lost 1 base and the J gene lost 6 bases, with 7 bases spanning the gap. This CDR3 region has 13 residues. This CDR3 is CASSLLGSQPQHF. The CDR3 coding sequence is TGTGCCAGCAGTTTATTAGGGTCTCAGCCCCAGCATTTT.